A single sample is the source of the 26 T cell receptor beta chains below, sequenced in a study of blood T cell repertoires in COVID-19. The protocol was immunoSEQ multiplex PCR, while the TCRdb copy is restricted to in-frame clones and leaves out a portion. The table shows a few hundred thousand clones, with 86% occurring only once. Source material: PBMCs or T cells enriched from blood (not recorded which). The receptor set was obtained from a woman between 45 and 60 years old in a cohort exposed to, infected with or recovered from COVID-19 (not recorded which).

Here the CDR3 DNA reads TGCGCCAGCAGCTCGACAGGGAAATTATCTGGAAACACCATATATTTT. This translates into CASSSTGKLSGNTIYF. The V gene is TRBV5-1, the J gene TRBJ1-3, with 7 positions matching TRBD1. The germline CDR1 and CDR2 sequences are SGHRS and YFSETQ. The V gene end was trimmed by 3 bases and the J gene end by 1 base; junction bases not matched to a gene: 7. The CDR3 runs 16 residues. Supplemented by reference TRBV5-1 and TRBJ1-3, the full variable domain reads KAGVTQTPRYLIKTRGQQVTLSCSPISGHRSVSWYQQTPGQGLQFLFEYFSETQRNKGNFPGRFSGRQFSNSRSEMNVSTLELGDSALYLCASSSTGKLSGNTIYFGEGSWLTVV.

The CDR3 protein is CASRLGQGQWDEQYF. In DNA form, the CDR3 reads TGTGCCAGCAGACTCGGACAGGGGCAATGGGACGAGCAGTACTTC. This chain uses TRBV28 with TRBJ2-7; 9 bases agree with TRBD1. Trimming at V came to 6 bases and at J to 5 bases, leaving 11 bases not matched to a gene. The CDR3 runs 15 residues. Germline V lookup: CDR1 MDHEN, CDR2 SYDVKM.

This clone turned up a few times. The chain recombines TRBV19 with TRBJ2-6; possible D gene TRBD2, 7 bases. Deletions cut 6 bases from V and 2 bases from J, with 17 bases between. Germline CDR1 LNHDA, CDR2 SQIVND (reference sequence). The CDR3 covers 17 residues. The CDR3 DNA sequence: TGTGCCAGTAGGGTCGGGGGGCCTAACGCTGGGGCCAACGTCCTGACTTTC. This gives the protein CASRVGGPNAGANVLTF.

The chain carries TRBV5-1 and TRBJ1-3; possible D gene TRBD1, 6 bases. Per the germline V gene, CDR1 is SGHRS and CDR2 is YFSETQ. V was pared by 4 bases and J by 0 bases, with 20 bases between. This CDR3 region has 18 residues. In DNA, the CDR3 is TGCGCCAGCAGCCCCCGAGCGGGGCGGACAGACTCTGGAAACACCATATATTTT. It encodes CASSPRAGRTDSGNTIYF.

The chain couples TRBV27 to TRBJ2-1; 11 nucleotides align to TRBD2. With 6 bases clipped from V and 9 bases from J, the junction kept 10 bases outside the gene matches. There are 15 residues in the CDR3. Germline V gene data show CDR1 as MNHEY and CDR2 as SMNVEV (reference sequence). CDR3 sequence reads: CASRQLAGGHGEQFF. The DNA for the CDR3 is TGTGCCAGCAGGCAGCTAGCGGGGGGCCATGGTGAGCAGTTCTTC.

The chain recombines TRBV19 with TRBJ2-3, with 9 nucleotides matching TRBD1. V shed 3 bases and J 0 bases; nucleotides not matched to a gene: 13. Per germline, CDR1 LNHDA and CDR2 SQIVND (reference sequence). The CDR3 is made up of 19 amino acids. CDR3 nucleotide sequence: TGTGCCAGTAGTATTTGGGGACAGGGTGATCGTTTGAGCACAGATACGCAGTATTTT. It specifies CASSIWGQGDRLSTDTQYF.

In this sample, this clone turned up a few times. The chain combines TRBV5-6 with TRBJ2-7; weak D call: TRBD2 (5 bases). V lost 0 bases and J 4 bases, leaving 5 bases between the germline ends. The CDR3 loop spans 12 amino acids. CDR1 and CDR2 (germline): SGHDT, YYEEEE. CDR3 residues: CASSLGTYEQYF. CDR3 nucleotide sequence: TGTGCCAGCAGCTTGGGGACTTACGAGCAGTACTTC.

This clone occurred a few times. V is TRBV7-2 and J is TRBJ1-6, with D uncertain. V was cut by 5 bases and J by 3 bases, with 11 bases left in between. The CDR3 has 15 amino acids. Germline CDR1 is SGHTA and CDR2 is FQGNSA. The DNA for the CDR3 is TGTGCCAGCAGCATTCGACACCGCTATAATTCACCCCTCCACTTT. Protein: CASSIRHRYNSPLHF.

The V and J genes are TRBV4-3 and TRBJ1-1; D remains unclear. The germline gives CDR1 LGHNA, CDR2 YSLEER. The V gene lost 1 base and the J gene lost 1 base, with 13 bases spanning the gap. This CDR3 has 16 amino acids. The DNA for the CDR3 is TGCGCCAGCAGCCAAGCCGCCACACCAACGAACACTGAAGCTTTCTTT. It is translated as CASSQAATPTNTEAFF.

The chain combines TRBV5-6 with TRBJ2-5, with 9 bases matching TRBD1. With V trimmed by 4 bases and J by 4 bases, 8 bases remained unmatched. This CDR3 has 15 amino acids. From germline, CDR1 is SGHDT and CDR2 YYEEEE. The CDR3 reads CASSPGQGLRETQYF. CDR3 in DNA: TGTGCCAGCAGCCCCGGACAGGGGCTAAGAGAGACCCAGTACTTC.

The V and J genes are TRBV9 and TRBJ1-2; perhaps TRBD1 as D (5 bases). The CDR3 runs to 15 residues. CDR1 SGDLS and CDR2 YYNGEE come from the germline V gene. V was trimmed by 0 bases and J by 3 bases, leaving 12 bases between them. The CDR3 protein is CASSVEGDLYYGYTF. The CDR3 nucleotides are TGTGCCAGCAGCGTAGAAGGGGATTTATACTATGGCTACACCTTC.

The CDR3 DNA reads as TGCGCCAGCAGCTTGGGTAGCGGGGGTGGGAATGAGCAGTTCTTC. This gives the protein CASSLGSGGGNEQFF. The gene calls are TRBV5-1 and TRBJ2-1, with 9 bases that match TRBD2. J was trimmed by 7 bases and V by 0 bases; bases with no gene match: 5. This CDR3 is built from 15 residues. Germline-derived CDR1 and CDR2 are SGHRS and YFSETQ.

The chain recombines TRBV29-1 with TRBJ1-5; D unclear. In germline, CDR1 is SQVTM, CDR2 ANQGSEA. The CDR3 length is 12 residues. Trimming took 4 bases from V and 6 from J, leaving 10 bases between them. CDR3 sequence: CSVAVGSQPQHF. CDR3 nucleotides: TGCAGCGTTGCCGTCGGTAGTCAGCCCCAGCATTTT.

The chain combines TRBV3-1 (or the pseudogene TRBV3-2) with TRBJ1-3, with TRBD1 as a possible D gene (5 bases). Germline V gene data show CDR1 as LGHDT and CDR2 as YNNKEL (reference sequence). The CDR3 is 15 amino acids. V dropped 3 bases and J dropped 0 bases, with 9 bases sitting between them. DNA of the CDR3: TGTGCCAGCAGCCAGGACACTCTCTCTGGAAACACCATATATTTT. This encodes CASSQDTLSGNTIYF.

In this sample, this clone turned up once. J is TRBJ1-2 and V is TRBV4-3; 10 bases map to TRBD1. V was clipped by 3 bases and J by 9 bases; unmatched bases: 4. The CDR3 runs to 13 residues. CDR1 and CDR2 (germline): LGHNA, YSLEER. The CDR3 loop reads CASSHPGQGRYTF. The DNA of the CDR3 is TGCGCCAGCAGCCACCCGGGACAGGGGCGCTACACCTTC.

V and J are TRBV7-2 and TRBJ2-5, with TRBD2 as a possible D gene (5 bases). The CDR3 contains 12 residues. V lost 3 bases and J 5 bases, leaving 7 bases between the germline ends. The germline gives CDR1 SGHTA, CDR2 FQGNSA. This CDR3 reads CASSLQRETQYF. The CDR3 bases are TGTGCCAGCAGCTTGCAGCGGGAGACCCAGTACTTC.

The chain uses TRBV30 and TRBJ1-1, with a tentative D call TRBD1 (6 bases). V was shortened by 2 bases and J by 1 base, with 8 bases between the two germline ends. The germline V gene has CDR1 GTSNPN and CDR2 SVGIG (reference sequence). CDR3 size: 13 residues. The CDR3 sequence: CAWSQGRNTEAFF. The CDR3 DNA follows: TGTGCCTGGAGTCAGGGGCGGAACACTGAAGCTTTCTTT.

The J gene is TRBJ2-7, the V gene TRBV5-4; possible D gene TRBD2, 5 bases. Trimming cost V 4 bases and J 4 bases, with 9 bases left between them. The CDR3 consists of 12 residues. CDR1 is SGHNT, CDR2 YYREEE, per germline (reference sequence). Here the CDR3 reads CASSQDSYEQYF. The CDR3 nucleotides are TGTGCCAGCAGCCAGGACTCTTACGAGCAGTACTTC. Together with reference TRBV5-4 and TRBJ2-7, the CDR3 gives the full variable domain: ETGVTQSPTHLIKTRGQQVTLRCSSQSGHNTVSWYQQALGQGPQFIFQYYREEENGRGNFPPRFSGLQFPNYSSELNVNALELDDSALYLCASSQDSYEQYFGPGTRLTVT.

The CDR3 DNA sequence: TGTGCCAGCGGGCGGGGGGGGAACCATTTCCCAAATCAGCCCCAGCATTTT. This sequence encodes CASGRGGNHFPNQPQHF. The chain couples TRBV9 to TRBJ1-5; D is perhaps TRBD1 (5 bases). This CDR3 region has 17 residues. In germline, CDR1 is SGDLS, CDR2 YYNGEE. V was shortened by 7 bases and J by 4 bases, with 24 bases between the two germline ends.

The CDR3 DNA reads TGTGCCAGCAGCTTTGCAGGGGATCAGCCCCAGCATTTT. Its protein product is CASSFAGDQPQHF. V usage is TRBV5-6 and J usage is TRBJ1-5, with a possible D match to TRBD1 (6 bases). Germline V gives CDR1 SGHDT, CDR2 YYEEEE. The ends were cut back, 2 bases at V and 5 bases at J, with 8 bases in the middle. The CDR3 has 13 residues.

The chain joins TRBV2 to TRBJ1-2, with 8 bases that match TRBD1. Germline lookup yields CDR1 SNHLY and CDR2 FYNNEI. This CDR3 region has 14 residues. V lost 8 bases to trimming and J lost 6 bases; unmatched junction nucleotides: 11. This CDR3 is CASVQGGYDHGYTF. CDR3 sequence (DNA): TGTGCCAGCGTACAGGGGGGCTATGATCATGGCTACACCTTC.

The rearrangement links TRBV7-2 to TRBJ1-2; D gene ambiguous. Germline CDR1 and CDR2: SGHTA and FQGNSA. V dropped 1 base and J dropped 4 bases, with 10 bases sitting between them. CDR3 size: 14 residues. This CDR3 reads CASSLVHVTYGYTF. The CDR3, as DNA: TGTGCCAGCAGCTTAGTACATGTCACCTATGGCTACACCTTC.

This chain connects TRBV28 to TRBJ1-1; the match to TRBD1 covers 8 bases. The CDR3 loop spans 14 amino acids. V lost 8 bases to trimming and J lost 5 bases; unmatched junction nucleotides: 10. From germline, CDR1 is MDHEN and CDR2 SYDVKM. The CDR3 nucleotides read TGTGCCAGCGGACTGACAGGGGTGGGGACTGAAGCTTTCTTT. The encoded protein is CASGLTGVGTEAFF.

This chain links TRBV9 with TRBJ2-3; tentatively, D is TRBD1 (6 bases). The V and J ends lost 3 bases and 7 bases respectively, with 12 bases between them. There are 13 residues in the CDR3. Germline values: CDR1 SGDLS, CDR2 YYNGEE. The CDR3 DNA sequence: TGTGCCAGCAGCGAGGGGGATCAGTATACGCAGTATTTT. It yields the protein CASSEGDQYTQYF.

The chain combines TRBV4-3 with TRBJ2-7, with 12 bases matching TRBD2. V shed 0 bases and J 5 bases; nucleotides not matched to a gene: 2. Looked up from germline, CDR1 is LGHNA and CDR2 is YSLEER. The CDR3 covers 15 residues. The CDR3 sequence: CASSQDASGGDEQYF. The DNA of the CDR3 is TGCGCCAGCAGCCAAGATGCTAGCGGGGGGGACGAGCAGTACTTC.

This rearrangement joins TRBV6-5 to TRBJ2-5, with a tentative D call TRBD1 (5 bases). Germline V lookup: CDR1 MNHEY, CDR2 SVGAGI. The CDR3 has 14 residues. The V gene lost 6 bases and the J gene lost 5 bases, with 16 bases spanning the gap. CDR3 nucleotides: TGTGCCAGCAGCGACAGCCTCCGGGCCGAGACCCAGTACTTC. Encoded protein: CASSDSLRAETQYF.